One T cell receptor (beta chain) is described in this entry. The target antigen is unknown. Produced via immunoSEQ multiplex PCR; TCRdb's table is partial and in-frame only. This table has some 60,000 clones, about 82% appearing once. V lost 3 bases to trimming and J lost 7 bases, with 12 bases between them. The CDR3 spans 13 residues. The germline gives CDR1 SGHTA, CDR2 FQGNSA. These data are taken from a study of OX40 agonist ivuxolimab in advanced cancers. Findings and caveats of the study: Partial responders dosed at 0.1-3.0 mg/kg displayed clonal expansion ranking among the lowest.

A history of autoimmune disease or systemic immunosuppression excluded patients. Sequencing was performed on CD4+ or CD8+ T cells sorted from blood, taken in a trial of the OX40 agonist ivuxolimab. The rearrangement joins TRBV7-2 to TRBJ1-1; D remains ambiguous. The TCR sequence derives from an adult with an advanced solid tumor such as melanoma, head and neck, liver or kidney cancer. The CDR3 is CASSFHSRLEAFF. The CDR3 DNA sequence: TGTGCCAGCAGCTTTCACAGCCGACTTGAAGCTTTCTTT.